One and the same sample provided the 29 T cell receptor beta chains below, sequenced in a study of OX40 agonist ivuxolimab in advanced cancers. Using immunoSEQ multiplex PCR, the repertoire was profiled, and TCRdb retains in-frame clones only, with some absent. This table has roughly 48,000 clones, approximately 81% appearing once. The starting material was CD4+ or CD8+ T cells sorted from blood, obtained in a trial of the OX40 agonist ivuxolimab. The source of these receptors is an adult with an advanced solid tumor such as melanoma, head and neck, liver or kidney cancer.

CDR3 nucleotide sequence: TGTGCCAGCATCCCAGGCCACTTTTACACAGATACGCAGTATTTT. It specifies CASIPGHFYTDTQYF. The rearrangement joins TRBV5-5 to TRBJ2-3; no definite D call. This CDR3 is 15 amino acids long. The V and J ends lost 6 bases and 2 bases respectively, with 16 bases between them. The germline gives CDR1 SGHKS, CDR2 YYEKEE (reference sequence).

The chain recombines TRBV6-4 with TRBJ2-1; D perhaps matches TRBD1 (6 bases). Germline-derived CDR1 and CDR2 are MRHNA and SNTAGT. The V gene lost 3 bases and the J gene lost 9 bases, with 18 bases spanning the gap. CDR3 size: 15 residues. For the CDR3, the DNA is TGTGCCAGCAGTGATTCCCTGCGAGGGGGTAGTGAGCAGTTCTTC. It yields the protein CASSDSLRGGSEQFF.

In DNA, the CDR3 is TGTGCCAGCAGCAAAGACCCGGTCCAAAACACCATATATTTT. Translating it yields CASSKDPVQNTIYF. The rearrangement links TRBV9 to TRBJ1-3; D unresolved. V was trimmed by 4 bases and J by 6 bases, leaving 14 bases between them. The germline gives CDR1 SGDLS, CDR2 YYNGEE. This CDR3 is built from 14 residues.

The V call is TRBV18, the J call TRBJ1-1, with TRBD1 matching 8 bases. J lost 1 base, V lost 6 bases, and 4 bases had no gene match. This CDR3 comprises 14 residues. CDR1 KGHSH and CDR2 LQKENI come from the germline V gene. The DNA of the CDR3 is TGTGCCAGCTCCAACGACAGGGGGAACACTGAAGCTTTCTTT. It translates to CASSNDRGNTEAFF. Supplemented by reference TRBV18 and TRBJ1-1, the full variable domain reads NAGVMQNPRHLVRRRGQEARLRCSPMKGHSHVYWYRQLPEEGLKFMVYLQKENIIDESGMPKERFSAEFPKEGPSILRIQQVVRGDSAAYFCASSNDRGNTEAFFGQGTRLTVV.

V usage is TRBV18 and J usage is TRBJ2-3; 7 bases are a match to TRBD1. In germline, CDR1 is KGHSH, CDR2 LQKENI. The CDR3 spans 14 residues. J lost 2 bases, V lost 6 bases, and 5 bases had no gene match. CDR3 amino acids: CASSRGTVTDTQYF. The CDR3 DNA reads TGTGCCAGCTCGCGAGGGACAGTCACAGATACGCAGTATTTT.

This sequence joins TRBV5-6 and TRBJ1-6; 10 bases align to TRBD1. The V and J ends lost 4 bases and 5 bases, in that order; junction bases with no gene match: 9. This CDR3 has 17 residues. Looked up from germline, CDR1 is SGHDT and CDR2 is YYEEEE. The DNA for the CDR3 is TGTGCCAGCAGCAAAATCCTCGACAGGGGGCATAATTCACCCCTCCACTTT. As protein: CASSKILDRGHNSPLHF.

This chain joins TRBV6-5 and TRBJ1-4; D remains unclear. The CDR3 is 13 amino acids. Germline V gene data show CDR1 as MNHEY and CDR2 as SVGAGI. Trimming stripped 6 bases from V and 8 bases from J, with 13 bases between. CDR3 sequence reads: CASRRDTAEKLFF. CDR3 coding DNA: TGTGCCAGCAGGAGGGATACAGCCGAAAAACTGTTTTTT.

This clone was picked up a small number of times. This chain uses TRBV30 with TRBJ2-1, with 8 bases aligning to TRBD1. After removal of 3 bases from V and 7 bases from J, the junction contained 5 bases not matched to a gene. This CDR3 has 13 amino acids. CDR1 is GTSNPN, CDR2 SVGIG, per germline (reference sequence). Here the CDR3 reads CAWRPGGRNEQFF. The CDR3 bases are TGTGCCTGGAGACCAGGGGGCCGGAATGAGCAGTTCTTC.

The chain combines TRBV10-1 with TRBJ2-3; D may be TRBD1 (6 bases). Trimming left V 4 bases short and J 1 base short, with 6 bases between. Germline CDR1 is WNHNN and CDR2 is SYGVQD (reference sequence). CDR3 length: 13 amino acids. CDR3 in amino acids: CASSGQGTDTQYF. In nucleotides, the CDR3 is TGCGCCAGCAGTGGACAGGGCACAGATACGCAGTATTTT.

CDR3 nucleotide sequence: TGTGCCAGTAGAGAGACTAGCGGGACGTACAATGAGCAGTTCTTC. Translated: CASRETSGTYNEQFF. The V and J genes are TRBV19 and TRBJ2-1; 11 bases are shared with TRBD2. The CDR3 is made up of 15 amino acids. V was pared by 6 bases and J by 4 bases, with 5 bases of the junction left unmatched. Germline CDR1 and CDR2: LNHDA and SQIVND (reference sequence).

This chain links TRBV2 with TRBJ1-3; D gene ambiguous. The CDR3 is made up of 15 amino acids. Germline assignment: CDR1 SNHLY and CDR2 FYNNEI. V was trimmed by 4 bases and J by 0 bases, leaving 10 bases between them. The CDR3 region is CASSATPLSGNTIYF. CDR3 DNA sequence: TGTGCCAGCAGTGCAACTCCACTCTCTGGAAACACCATATATTTT.

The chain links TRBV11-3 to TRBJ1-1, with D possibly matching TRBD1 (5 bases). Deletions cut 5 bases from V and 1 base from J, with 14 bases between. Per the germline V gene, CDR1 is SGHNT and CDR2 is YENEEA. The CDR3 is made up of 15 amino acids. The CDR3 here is CASSRAFTGNTEAFF. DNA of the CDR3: TGTGCCAGCAGCCGGGCGTTTACAGGGAACACTGAAGCTTTCTTT.

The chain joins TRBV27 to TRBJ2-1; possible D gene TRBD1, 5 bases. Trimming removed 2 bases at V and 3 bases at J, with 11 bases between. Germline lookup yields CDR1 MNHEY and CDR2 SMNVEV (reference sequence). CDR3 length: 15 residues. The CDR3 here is CASSLGADLYNEQFF. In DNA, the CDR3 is TGTGCCAGCAGTTTAGGGGCTGACCTCTACAATGAGCAGTTCTTC.

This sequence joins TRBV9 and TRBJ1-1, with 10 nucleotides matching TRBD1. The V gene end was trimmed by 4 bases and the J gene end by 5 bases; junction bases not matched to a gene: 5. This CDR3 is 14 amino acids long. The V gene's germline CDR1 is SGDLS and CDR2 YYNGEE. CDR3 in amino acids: CASSPDRGSTEAFF. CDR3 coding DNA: TGTGCCAGCAGCCCGGACAGGGGGAGTACTGAAGCTTTCTTT.

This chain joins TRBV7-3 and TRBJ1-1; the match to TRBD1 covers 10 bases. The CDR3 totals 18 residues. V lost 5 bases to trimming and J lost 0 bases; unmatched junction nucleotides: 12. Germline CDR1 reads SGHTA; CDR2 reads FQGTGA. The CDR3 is CASSRSPGTGVMNTEAFF. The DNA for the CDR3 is TGTGCCAGCAGCAGATCCCCCGGGACAGGGGTCATGAACACTGAAGCTTTCTTT.

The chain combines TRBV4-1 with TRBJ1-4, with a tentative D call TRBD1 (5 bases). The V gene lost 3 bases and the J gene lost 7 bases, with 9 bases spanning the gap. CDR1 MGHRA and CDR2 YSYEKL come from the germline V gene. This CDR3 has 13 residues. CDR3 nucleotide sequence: TGCGCCAGCAGCCACCCCGGGGGTGAAAAACTGTTTTTT. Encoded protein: CASSHPGGEKLFF.

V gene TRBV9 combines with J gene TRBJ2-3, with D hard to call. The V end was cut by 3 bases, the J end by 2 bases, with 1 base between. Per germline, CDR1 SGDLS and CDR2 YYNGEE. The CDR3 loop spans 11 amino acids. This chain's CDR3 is CASSDTDTQYF. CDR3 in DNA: TGTGCCAGCAGCGACACAGATACGCAGTATTTT.

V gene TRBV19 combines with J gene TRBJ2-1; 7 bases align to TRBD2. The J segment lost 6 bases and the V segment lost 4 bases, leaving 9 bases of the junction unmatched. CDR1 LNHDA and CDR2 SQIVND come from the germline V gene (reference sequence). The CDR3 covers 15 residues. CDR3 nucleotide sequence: TGTGCCAGTAGTACGGGACTTGGGAGGGCCAATGAGCAGTTCTTC. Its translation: CASSTGLGRANEQFF.

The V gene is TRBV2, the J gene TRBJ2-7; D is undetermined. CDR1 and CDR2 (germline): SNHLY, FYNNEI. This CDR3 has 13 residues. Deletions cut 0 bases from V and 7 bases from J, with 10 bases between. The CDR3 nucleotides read TGTGCCAGCAGTGAAGCCCGAGGTGGTGAGCAGTACTTC. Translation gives CASSEARGGEQYF.

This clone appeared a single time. The CDR3 loop is CASSLQFYEQYF. CDR3 coding DNA: TGTGCCAGCAGCTTGCAGTTCTACGAGCAGTACTTC. This chain links TRBV5-4 with TRBJ2-7; no reliable D call. Germline CDR1 and CDR2: SGHNT and YYREEE (reference sequence). There are 12 residues in the CDR3. The V and J ends lost 1 base and 3 bases respectively, with 5 bases between them.

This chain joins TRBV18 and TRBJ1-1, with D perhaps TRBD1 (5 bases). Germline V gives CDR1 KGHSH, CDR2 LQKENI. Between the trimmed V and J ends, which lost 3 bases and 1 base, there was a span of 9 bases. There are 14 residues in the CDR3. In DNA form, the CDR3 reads TGTGCCAGCTCACCTTCCGACAGGAACACTGAAGCTTTCTTT. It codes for CASSPSDRNTEAFF.

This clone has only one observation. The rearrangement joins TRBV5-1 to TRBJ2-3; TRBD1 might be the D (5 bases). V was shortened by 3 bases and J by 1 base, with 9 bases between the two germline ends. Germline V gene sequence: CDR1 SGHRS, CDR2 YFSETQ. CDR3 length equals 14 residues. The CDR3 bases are TGCGCCAGCAGCTACAGGTCGGGCACAGATACGCAGTATTTT. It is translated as CASSYRSGTDTQYF.

DNA for the CDR3: TGTGCCAGCGGTCTAGCGGGCACCTCCTACGAGCAGTACTTC. It yields the protein CASGLAGTSYEQYF. This chain links TRBV5-4 with TRBJ2-7; the match to TRBD2 covers 8 bases. The CDR3 sequence is 14 residues long. After removal of 7 bases from V and 0 bases from J, the junction contained 6 bases not matched to a gene. Germline V gene sequence: CDR1 SGHNT, CDR2 YYREEE (reference sequence).

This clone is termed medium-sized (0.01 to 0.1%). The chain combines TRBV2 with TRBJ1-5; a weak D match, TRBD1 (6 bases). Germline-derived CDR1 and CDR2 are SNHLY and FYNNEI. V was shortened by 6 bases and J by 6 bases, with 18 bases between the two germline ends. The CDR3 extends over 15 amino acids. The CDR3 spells CASSGGQQRSQPQHF. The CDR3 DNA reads TGTGCCAGCAGCGGGGGCCAGCAAAGAAGTCAGCCCCAGCATTTT.

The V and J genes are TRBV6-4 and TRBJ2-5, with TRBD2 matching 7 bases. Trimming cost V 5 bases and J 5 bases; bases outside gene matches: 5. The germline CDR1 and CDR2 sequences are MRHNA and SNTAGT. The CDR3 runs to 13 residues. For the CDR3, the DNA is TGTGCCAGCAGTAAAAACGGGGGGGAGACCCAGTACTTC. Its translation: CASSKNGGETQYF.

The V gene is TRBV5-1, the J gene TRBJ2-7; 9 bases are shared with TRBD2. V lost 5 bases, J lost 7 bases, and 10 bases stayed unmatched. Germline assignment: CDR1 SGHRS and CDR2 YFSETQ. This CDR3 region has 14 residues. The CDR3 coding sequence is TGCGCCAGCAGACCCCAGGGACTAGCAGAAGAGCAGTACTTC. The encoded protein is CASRPQGLAEEQYF.

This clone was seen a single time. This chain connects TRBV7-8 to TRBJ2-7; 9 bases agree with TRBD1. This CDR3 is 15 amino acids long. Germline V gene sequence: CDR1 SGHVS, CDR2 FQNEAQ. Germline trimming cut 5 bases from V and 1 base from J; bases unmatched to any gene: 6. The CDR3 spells CASSPRTGESYEQYF. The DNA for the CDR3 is TGTGCCAGCAGCCCCAGGACAGGGGAATCCTACGAGCAGTACTTC.

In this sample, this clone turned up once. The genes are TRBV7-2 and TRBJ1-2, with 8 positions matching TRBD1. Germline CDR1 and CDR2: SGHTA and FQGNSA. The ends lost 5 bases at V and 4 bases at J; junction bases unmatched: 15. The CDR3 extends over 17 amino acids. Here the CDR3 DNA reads TGTGCCAGCAGCCGTCCGGGACAGGCTGTTAGTGGCTATGGCTACACCTTC. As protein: CASSRPGQAVSGYGYTF.

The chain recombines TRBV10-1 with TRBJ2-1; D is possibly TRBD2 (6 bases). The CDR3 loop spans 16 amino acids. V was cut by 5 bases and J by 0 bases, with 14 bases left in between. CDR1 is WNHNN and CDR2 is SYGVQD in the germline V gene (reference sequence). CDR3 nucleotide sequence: TGCGCCAGCAGTCCGGTGGACGGGAGCTCCTACAATGAGCAGTTCTTC. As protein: CASSPVDGSSYNEQFF.